A selection of T cell receptor beta chains follows, all from one sample in a study of T cell responses to AZD1222 COVID-19 vaccine. The table came from immunoSEQ multiplex PCR; TCRdb's copy has only in-frame clones and leaves some out. The sample lists about 92,000 clones; more than 75% were seen once. Sequenced material: peripheral blood, taken on day 0 of AZD1222 vaccination. The receptors come from an adult in good health. Both conserved end residues are part of each CDR3. Each record gives: clone size, J gene, V gene, D gene, CDR3 DNA, CDR3 protein. The D gene is left open where the match is weak. Clone size appears in some rows only: once, few, many, or a class for an expanded clone.

NA TRBJ1-1 TRBV25-1 TRBD1 TGTGCCAGCAGGGGACAGGGATTGACCACTGAAGCTTTCTTT CASRGQGLTTEAFF
once TRBJ1-1 TRBV30 NA TGTGCCTGGAGTTTCCTACAGGGATTTGGCACTGAAGCTTTCTTT CAWSFLQGFGTEAFF
NA TRBJ1-5 TRBV6-5 NA TGTGCCAGCAGTTACCAAGGTAGCAATCAGCCCCAGCATTTT CASSYQGSNQPQHF
NA TRBJ1-3 TRBV30 NA TGTGCCTGGAGTGTCTCAGGGATTACCTCTGGAAACACCATATATTTT CAWSVSGITSGNTIYF
NA TRBJ1-1 TRBV28 TRBD1 TGTGCCAGCAGTCGTCCGGGACAGATGAACACTGAAGCTTTCTTT CASSRPGQMNTEAFF
NA TRBJ1-1 TRBV12-3/TRBV12-4 NA TGTGCCAGCAGTTTAGGGGGAGACACTGAAGCTTTCTTT CASSLGGDTEAFF
NA TRBJ2-1 TRBV2 NA TGTGCCAGCAGTGGGCAGTTCCGCAGCGAGCAGTTCTTC CASSGQFRSEQFF
NA TRBJ1-6 TRBV9 NA TGTGCCAGCAGCGTCCTCCCCGATTCACCCCTCCACTTT CASSVLPDSPLHF
NA TRBJ1-2 TRBV6-4 NA TGTGCCAGCAGGCAGGGTGTCGGCTATGGCTACACCTTC CASRQGVGYGYTF
NA TRBJ1-1 TRBV12-3/TRBV12-4 NA TGTGCCAGCAGTCTAATTTGGGGCACTGAAGCTTTCTTT CASSLIWGTEAFF
NA TRBJ2-1 TRBV7-8 NA TGTGCCAGCACCCGACTTGCACCCGGTTTAGGACACAATGAGCAGTTCTTC CASTRLAPGLGHNEQFF
NA TRBJ2-3 TRBV2 NA TGTGCCGATCAGGGCGGGCCGAGTACGGATACGCAGTATTTT CADQGGPSTDTQYF
NA TRBJ1-4 TRBV3-1/TRBV3-2 NA TGTGCCAGCAGCCAAGAAGGTTTGGGGTACTCGAAGGAACTGTTTTTT CASSQEGLGYSKELFF
NA TRBJ2-1 TRBV7-9 TRBD1 TGTGCCAGCAGCGGTGACAGGGTCTATGAGCAGTTCTTC CASSGDRVYEQFF
NA TRBJ2-1 TRBV5-1 NA TGCGCCAGCAGCTCTAGTGCCTCACACTCCTACAATGAGCAGTTCTTC CASSSSASHSYNEQFF
NA TRBJ1-1 TRBV10-3 NA TGTGCCATCAGTGGCCTCGGGAACACTGAAGCTTTCTTT CAISGLGNTEAFF
once TRBJ1-3 TRBV6-5 TRBD1 TGTGCCAGCAGACAGGGGCAGGGTGGAAACACCATATATTTT CASRQGQGGNTIYF
NA TRBJ2-2 TRBV19 NA TGTGCCAGTAGTATAGGGTGGGGCTCCAACACCGGGGAGCTGTTTTTT CASSIGWGSNTGELFF
NA TRBJ2-1 TRBV5-1 NA TGCGCCAGCAGCTTGGCGAGAAATGAGCAGTTCTTC CASSLARNEQFF
NA TRBJ1-3 TRBV27 NA TGTGCCAGCGGACAGTCCCACTCTGGAAACACCATATATTTT CASGQSHSGNTIYF
NA TRBJ2-2 TRBV6-2/TRBV6-3 NA TGTGCCAGCAGTCAAGTGGCCGGGGAGCTGTTTTTT CASSQVAGELFF
NA TRBJ2-5 TRBV5-8 NA TGTGCCAGCAGCCTAGAGGGACGGGCAAGTGCCCAGTACTTC CASSLEGRASAQYF
NA TRBJ1-3 TRBV28 NA TGTGCCAGCACCATATGGGGCTCTGGAAACACCATATATTTT CASTIWGSGNTIYF
NA TRBJ1-1 TRBV7-9 NA TGTGCCAGCAGCTTACCCGACAGATTTGAAGCTTTCTTT CASSLPDRFEAFF
few TRBJ1-2 TRBV6-1 NA TGTGCCAGCAGTGAAGGACCTGATAACTATGGCTACACCTTC CASSEGPDNYGYTF
NA TRBJ1-1 TRBV7-2 TRBD1 TGTGCCAGCAGCTTATCGACAGGGGGCACTGAAGCTTTCTTT CASSLSTGGTEAFF
NA TRBJ2-3 TRBV7-8 TRBD2 TGTGCCAGCAGCTCCCGTACTAGCGGGAGCACAGATACGCAGTATTTT CASSSRTSGSTDTQYF
NA TRBJ1-1 TRBV7-2 NA TGTGCCAGCAGCGTGTTCAGGGGCGGGAACACTGAAGCTTTCTTT CASSVFRGGNTEAFF
once TRBJ1-2 TRBV25-1 NA TGTGCCAGCAGTGGGGGGGCTCTTCCCTCTAACTATGGCTACACCTTC CASSGGALPSNYGYTF
once TRBJ2-4 TRBV6-1 NA TGTGCCAGCAGTGAGTCTTATGGCAACGCCAAAAACATTCAGTACTTC CASSESYGNAKNIQYF
once TRBJ1-5 TRBV7-9 TRBD1 TGTGCCAGCAGCTCTACCACAGGGGAAGGGCAGCCCCAGCATTTT CASSSTTGEGQPQHF
NA TRBJ1-3 TRBV6-5 NA TGTGCCAGCAGACCCACCCGGCGAGGAAACACCATATATTTT CASRPTRRGNTIYF
NA TRBJ2-3 TRBV18 TRBD1 TGTGCCAGCTCACCCCGGTTGAGGGACAGGGGCCCAGATACGCAGTATTTT CASSPRLRDRGPDTQYF
NA TRBJ1-1 TRBV10-3 NA TGTGCCATCAGACCGACAGAAGGGAACACTGAAGCTTTCTTT CAIRPTEGNTEAFF
NA TRBJ1-1 TRBV19 NA TGTGCCAGCCAGGACAAGGATGGCACTGAAGCTTTCTTT CASQDKDGTEAFF
NA TRBJ1-3 TRBV18 NA TGTGCCAGCTCACCAGACGGTAACTCTGGAAACACCATATATTTT CASSPDGNSGNTIYF
NA TRBJ2-3 TRBV5-4 TRBD2 TGTGCCAGCAGCTTTCTAGCGGGAGCAGATACGCAGTATTTT CASSFLAGADTQYF
NA TRBJ1-1 TRBV13 TRBD1 TGTGCCAGCAGCTGGGGTCACAGGGGGAGTGAAGCTTTCTTT CASSWGHRGSEAFF
NA TRBJ2-2 TRBV29-1 TRBD1 TGCAGCGTCCTTACAGGGGGGCTACGAACCGGGGAGCTGTTTTTT CSVLTGGLRTGELFF
NA TRBJ1-5 TRBV7-2 NA TGTGCCAGCAGCTTAGAATTGTCGACTTGGAGGGGCAATCAGCCCCAGCATTTT CASSLELSTWRGNQPQHF
NA TRBJ2-3 TRBV5-1 TRBD1 TGCGCCAGCAGCTTGGACAGGGGGGATGATACGCAGTATTTT CASSLDRGDDTQYF
NA TRBJ1-3 TRBV6-2/TRBV6-3 NA TGTGCCAGCAGTAAGCAGACTACTGGAAACACCATATATTTT CASSKQTTGNTIYF
NA TRBJ1-2 TRBV18 TRBD1 TGTGCCAGCTCACCAGGGGAAGGGGGCAACTATGGCTACACCTTC CASSPGEGGNYGYTF
NA TRBJ1-1 TRBV6-2/TRBV6-3 TRBD1 TGTGCCAGCAGTTACATTAGGGGGCTATTGAACACTGAAGCTTTCTTT CASSYIRGLLNTEAFF
NA TRBJ1-3 TRBV28 NA TGTGCCAGCAGCCCGAGTTACTCTGGAAACACCATATATTTT CASSPSYSGNTIYF
NA TRBJ1-2 TRBV29-1 NA TGCAGCGTTTCGGGTAACGGCTACACCTTC CSVSGNGYTF
NA TRBJ1-5 TRBV5-4 NA TGTGCCAGCAGCTTGTGGGGGCTGCAGCCCCAGCATTTT CASSLWGLQPQHF
NA TRBJ1-2 TRBV4-3 TRBD1 TGCGCCAGCAGCCAGGCACAGGGGGACTATGGCTACACCTTC CASSQAQGDYGYTF
NA TRBJ1-2 TRBV19 NA TGTGCCAGTATTAGTCAATCAGGGCTTGGCTACACCTTC CASISQSGLGYTF
NA TRBJ2-4 TRBV4-1 NA TGCGCCAGCAGCCTGATTGGGGGCGCAAACATTCAGTACTTC CASSLIGGANIQYF
NA TRBJ2-1 TRBV30 NA TGTGCCTGGGGACGGGAGTTTGGTGAGCAGTTCTTC CAWGREFGEQFF
NA TRBJ1-4 TRBV10-3 TRBD1 TGTGCCATCAGTGAGGCCCAGGGACAGGCCAGTGGAAAACTGTTTTTT CAISEAQGQASGKLFF